The rows below give T cell receptor beta chains drawn from one sample of a study of shared T cell receptors in the human thymus. The repertoire was sequenced with immunoSEQ multiplex PCR; TCRdb's copy has only in-frame clones and lacks some. Of 500,000 to 550,000 clones listed, more than 75% are singletons. The sample was also reused in another study, on human thymus T cells.

The source material was thymocytes. The receptors here all came from a boy under three years old with a congenital heart defect. Each CDR3 is given with its conserved first and last residue. The D gene is left open where the match is weak. Size values are once, few and many counts, or a class for expanded clones, and some rows have none.

CASIGGQAVDEQYF TGTGCCAGCATCGGGGGGCAGGCTGTAGACGAGCAGTACTTC TRBJ2-7 TRBV7-9 NA NA
CASSPQAGSSYNEQFF TGTGCCAGTAGTCCCCAGGCGGGGAGCTCCTACAATGAGCAGTTCTTC TRBJ2-1 TRBV19 once NA
CSVSTGIYTGELFF TGCAGCGTTTCGACAGGGATTTACACCGGGGAGCTGTTTTTT TRBJ2-2 TRBV29-1 NA TRBD1
CASSIRDRGAHPYEQYF TGTGCCAGCAGTATCCGGGACAGGGGCGCACATCCCTACGAGCAGTACTTC TRBJ2-7 TRBV28 NA TRBD1
CASKSLADSYNEQFF TGTGCCAGTAAGTCCTTAGCGGACTCCTACAATGAGCAGTTCTTC TRBJ2-1 TRBV19 few NA
CASSEMANSNQPQHF TGTGCCAGCAGTGAGATGGCAAATAGCAATCAGCCCCAGCATTTT TRBJ1-5 TRBV2 NA NA
CASREDRAGDEQYF TGTGCCAGCAGAGAGGACAGGGCTGGCGACGAGCAGTACTTC TRBJ2-7 TRBV2 NA TRBD1
CAISFPGGPDTQYF TGTGCCATCAGTTTCCCGGGAGGGCCAGATACGCAGTATTTT TRBJ2-3 TRBV10-3 NA TRBD2
CSVAGPHNQPQHF TGCAGCGTTGCAGGGCCCCACAATCAGCCCCAGCATTTT TRBJ1-5 TRBV29-1 NA NA
CASPSAGAYEQYF TGTGCCAGCCCCTCCGCGGGAGCATACGAGCAGTACTTC TRBJ2-7 TRBV6-5 NA TRBD2
CASRGLELYNEQFF TGTGCCAGCAGAGGACTAGAACTCTACAATGAGCAGTTCTTC TRBJ2-1 TRBV6-1 NA TRBD2
CASRHTRGGGYTF TGTGCCAGCAGACACACGAGAGGAGGTGGCTACACCTTC TRBJ1-2 TRBV28 NA NA
CASSLAGTGINYEQYF TGTGCCAGCAGCTTAGCCGGGACAGGGATAAACTACGAGCAGTACTTC TRBJ2-7 TRBV7-9 NA TRBD1
CASSLDGLAETPDTQYF TGTGCCAGCAGCTTGGATGGACTAGCGGAGACGCCAGATACGCAGTATTTT TRBJ2-3 TRBV5-6 NA TRBD2
CASSPDRGREFNTEAFF TGTGCCAGCTCACCCGACAGGGGGCGCGAATTTAACACTGAAGCTTTCTTT TRBJ1-1 TRBV18 few TRBD1
CASSATGGTEAFF TGTGCCAGCAGTGCAACGGGGGGCACTGAAGCTTTCTTT TRBJ1-1 TRBV27 NA NA
CASSVVAGAGNEQFF TGTGCCAGCAGCGTAGTGGCGGGAGCTGGAAATGAGCAGTTCTTC TRBJ2-1 TRBV9 NA TRBD2
CASSKLQVNYEQYF TGTGCCAGCAGCAAATTGCAGGTAAACTACGAGCAGTACTTC TRBJ2-7 TRBV21-1 once NA
CASSGPGWDRLSGTGELFF TGTGCCAGCAGCGGGCCGGGGTGGGACAGGCTCTCAGGGACCGGGGAGCTGTTTTTT TRBJ2-2 TRBV9 few TRBD1
CASSDSVNSNYGYTF TGTGCCAGCAGTGACTCGGTCAACTCTAACTATGGCTACACCTTC TRBJ1-2 TRBV6-4 NA NA
CSGGGPPYEQYF TGCAGCGGGGGAGGTCCCCCCTACGAGCAGTACTTC TRBJ2-7 TRBV29-1 NA NA
CATSSQITGERSTDTQYF TGTGCCACCAGCAGCCAGATTACGGGGGAAAGAAGCACAGATACGCAGTATTTT TRBJ2-3 TRBV15 NA NA
CASSLSSSGRGTDTQYF TGTGCCAGCAGTTTATCGTCTAGCGGGAGAGGGACAGATACGCAGTATTTT TRBJ2-3 TRBV28 NA TRBD2
CATSRDRASGVGNTGELFF TGTGCCACCAGCAGAGATAGGGCTAGCGGGGTGGGGAACACCGGGGAGCTGTTTTTT TRBJ2-2 TRBV15 few TRBD2
CASSQEAGGADTQYF TGTGCCAGCAGCCAAGAAGCGGGGGGGGCAGATACGCAGTATTTT TRBJ2-3 TRBV4-2 NA TRBD2
CASFVGQGASGQPQHF TGTGCCTCCTTCGTCGGGCAGGGGGCTTCGGGGCAGCCCCAGCATTTT TRBJ1-5 TRBV28 NA TRBD1
CASGFEGGEQYF TGTGCTAGTGGTTTCGAGGGGGGGGAGCAGTACTTC TRBJ2-7 TRBV12-5 NA NA
CASVCAPDTQYF TGTGCCAGCGTCTGCGCGCCAGATACGCAGTATTTT TRBJ2-3 TRBV6-6 NA NA
CASSLAAGEEDTQYF TGTGCCAGCAGCTTAGCGGCAGGGGAAGAGGATACGCAGTATTTT TRBJ2-3 TRBV11-2 NA NA
CASSKKGTARYLQPQHF TGTGCCAGCAGTAAGAAGGGGACAGCGCGTTATTTACAGCCCCAGCATTTT TRBJ1-5 TRBV27 NA TRBD1
CASSLKQGLIGKTQYF TGTGCCAGCAGTTTAAAACAGGGGCTCATCGGGAAGACCCAGTACTTC TRBJ2-5 TRBV28 NA TRBD1
CAWSVQVGLAGAPSYNEQFF TGTGCCTGGAGTGTACAGGTCGGACTAGCGGGTGCACCCTCGTACAATGAGCAGTTCTTC TRBJ2-1 TRBV30 NA TRBD2
CASRDSGRSSSYEQYF TGTGCCAGCAGGGATAGCGGCCGCTCAAGCTCCTACGAGCAGTACTTC TRBJ2-7 TRBV6-4 NA NA
CASSPSHWRLAGGPQYF TGTGCCAGCTCACCGTCCCACTGGCGACTAGCGGGAGGGCCCCAGTACTTC TRBJ2-5 TRBV18 NA TRBD2
CASSSPLAGGSYEQYF TGTGCCAGCAGTTCTCCTCTAGCGGGAGGGTCCTACGAGCAGTACTTC TRBJ2-7 TRBV6-5 NA TRBD2
CASSYEGNTEAFF TGTGCCAGCAGTTACGAGGGCAACACTGAAGCTTTCTTT TRBJ1-1 TRBV25-1 NA NA
CAISGASGFPYEQYF TGTGCCATCAGTGGGGCTAGCGGGTTCCCCTACGAGCAGTACTTC TRBJ2-7 TRBV10-3 NA TRBD2
CASSHRSKMVRFGYTF TGTGCCAGCAGCCACCGTAGCAAAATGGTACGGTTTGGCTACACCTTC TRBJ1-2 TRBV5-6 once NA
CATSRVPTGNQPQHF TGTGCCACCAGCAGAGTCCCAACTGGCAATCAGCCCCAGCATTTT TRBJ1-5 TRBV15 few NA
CASSQDRNSGRALETQYF TGCGCCAGCAGCCAAGATCGGAATAGCGGGAGGGCCCTGGAGACCCAGTACTTC TRBJ2-5 TRBV4-1 NA TRBD2
CASSLGTGPEAFF TGTGCCAGCAGCTTGGGTACAGGGCCTGAAGCTTTCTTT TRBJ1-1 TRBV5-4 NA NA